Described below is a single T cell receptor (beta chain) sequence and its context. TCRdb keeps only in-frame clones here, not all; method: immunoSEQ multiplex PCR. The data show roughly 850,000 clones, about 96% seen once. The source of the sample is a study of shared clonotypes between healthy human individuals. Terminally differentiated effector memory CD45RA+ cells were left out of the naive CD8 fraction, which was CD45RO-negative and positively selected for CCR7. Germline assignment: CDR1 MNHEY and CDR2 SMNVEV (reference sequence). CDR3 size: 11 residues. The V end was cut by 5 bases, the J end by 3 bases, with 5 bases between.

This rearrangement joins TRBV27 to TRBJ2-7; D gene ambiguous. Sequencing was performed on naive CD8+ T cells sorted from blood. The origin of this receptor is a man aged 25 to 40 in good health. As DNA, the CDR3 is TGTGCCAGCAGTAAAAACTACGAGCAGTACTTC. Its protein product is CASSKNYEQYF.